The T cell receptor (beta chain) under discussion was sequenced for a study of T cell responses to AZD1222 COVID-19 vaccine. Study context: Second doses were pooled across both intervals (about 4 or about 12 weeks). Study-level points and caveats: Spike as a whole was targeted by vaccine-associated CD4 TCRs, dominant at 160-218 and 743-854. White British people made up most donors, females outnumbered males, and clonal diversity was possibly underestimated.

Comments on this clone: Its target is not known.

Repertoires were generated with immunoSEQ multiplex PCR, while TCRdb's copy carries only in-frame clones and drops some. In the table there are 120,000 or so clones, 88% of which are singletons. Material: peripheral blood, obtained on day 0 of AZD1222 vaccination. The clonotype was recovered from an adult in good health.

Here the CDR3 reads CASSPGRYEQYF. Written as DNA, the CDR3 is TGTGCCAGCAGCCCCGGCCGCTACGAGCAGTACTTC. The chain uses TRBV6-5 and TRBJ2-7; no firm D call. V was trimmed by 6 bases and J by 3 bases, leaving 9 bases between them. The germline CDR1 and CDR2 sequences are MNHEY and SVGAGI. The CDR3 covers 12 residues.